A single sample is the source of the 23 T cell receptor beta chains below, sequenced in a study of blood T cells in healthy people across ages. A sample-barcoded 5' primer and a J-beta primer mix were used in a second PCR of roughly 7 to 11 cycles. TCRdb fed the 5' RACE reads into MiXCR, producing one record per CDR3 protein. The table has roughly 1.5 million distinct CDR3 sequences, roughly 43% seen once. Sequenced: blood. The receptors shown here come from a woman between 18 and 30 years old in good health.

CDR3 bases: TGTGCCAGCAGTTATCGCGGGGGGGTCCCTGTCTACGAGCAGTACTTC. It codes for CASSYRGGVPVYEQYF. The chain is built from TRBV6-2 or TRBV6-3 and TRBJ2-7, with 9 bases fitting TRBD2. The CDR3 has 16 amino acids. With 3 bases clipped from V and 3 bases from J, the junction kept 9 bases outside the gene matches. Germline V gene data show CDR1 as MNHEY and CDR2 as SVGEGT.

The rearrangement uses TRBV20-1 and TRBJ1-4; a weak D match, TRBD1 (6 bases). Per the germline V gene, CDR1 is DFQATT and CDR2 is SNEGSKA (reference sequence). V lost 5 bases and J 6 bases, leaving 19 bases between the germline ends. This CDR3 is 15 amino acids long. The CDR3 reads CSAARFGGMDEKLFF. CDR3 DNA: TGCAGTGCTGCCCGATTTGGGGGCATGGATGAAAAACTGTTTTTT.

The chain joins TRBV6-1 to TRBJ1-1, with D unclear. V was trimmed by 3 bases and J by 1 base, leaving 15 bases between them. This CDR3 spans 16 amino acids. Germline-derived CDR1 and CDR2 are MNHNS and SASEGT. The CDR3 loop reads CASSDYSQNPNTEAFF. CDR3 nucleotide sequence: TGTGCCAGCAGTGACTACAGCCAAAACCCGAACACTGAAGCTTTCTTT.

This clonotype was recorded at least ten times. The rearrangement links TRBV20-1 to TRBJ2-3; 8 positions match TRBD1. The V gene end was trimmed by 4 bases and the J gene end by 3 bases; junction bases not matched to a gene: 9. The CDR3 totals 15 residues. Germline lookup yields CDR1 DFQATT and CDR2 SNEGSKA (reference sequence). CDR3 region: CSANRQGMVTDTQYF. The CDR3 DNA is TGCAGTGCTAACCGACAGGGGATGGTAACAGATACGCAGTATTTT.

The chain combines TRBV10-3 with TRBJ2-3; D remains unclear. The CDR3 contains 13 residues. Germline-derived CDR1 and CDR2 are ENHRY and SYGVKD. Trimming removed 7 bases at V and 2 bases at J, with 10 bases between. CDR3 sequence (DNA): TGTGCCATCAAGTCCACAACCACAGATACGCAGTATTTT. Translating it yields CAIKSTTTDTQYF.

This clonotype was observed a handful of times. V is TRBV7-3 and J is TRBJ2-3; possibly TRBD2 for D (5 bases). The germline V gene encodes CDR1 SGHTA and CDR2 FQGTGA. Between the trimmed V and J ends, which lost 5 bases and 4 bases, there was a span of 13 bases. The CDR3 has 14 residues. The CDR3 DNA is TGTGCCAGCAGCCTCAGCGGTTTTGCAGATACGCAGTATTTT. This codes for CASSLSGFADTQYF.

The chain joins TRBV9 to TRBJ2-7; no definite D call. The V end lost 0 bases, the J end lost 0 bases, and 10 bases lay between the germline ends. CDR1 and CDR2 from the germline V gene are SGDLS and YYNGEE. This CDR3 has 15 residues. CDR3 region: CASSVGSSNSYEQYF. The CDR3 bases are TGTGCCAGCAGCGTAGGAAGTTCTAACTCCTACGAGCAGTACTTC.

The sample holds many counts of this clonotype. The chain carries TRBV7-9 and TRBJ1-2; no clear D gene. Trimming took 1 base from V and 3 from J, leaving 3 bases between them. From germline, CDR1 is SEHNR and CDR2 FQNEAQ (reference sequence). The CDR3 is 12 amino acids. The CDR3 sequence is CASSLGDYGYTF. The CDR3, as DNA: TGTGCCAGCAGCTTAGGGGACTATGGCTACACCTTC. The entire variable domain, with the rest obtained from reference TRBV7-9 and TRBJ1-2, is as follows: DTGVSQNPRHKITKRGQNVTFRCDPISEHNRLYWYRQTLGQGPEFLTYFQNEAQLEKSRLLSDRFSAERPKGSFSTLEIQRTEQGDSAMYLCASSLGDYGYTFGSGTRLTVV.

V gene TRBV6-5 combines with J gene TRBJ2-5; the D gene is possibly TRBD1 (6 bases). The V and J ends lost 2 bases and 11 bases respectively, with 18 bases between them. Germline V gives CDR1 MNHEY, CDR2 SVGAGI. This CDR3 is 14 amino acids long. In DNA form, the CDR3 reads TGTGCCAGCAGTTACGTCAGGGGCTACAATGAGCAGTACTTC. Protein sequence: CASSYVRGYNEQYF.

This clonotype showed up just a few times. CDR3 sequence reads: CASSPKLAGSYNEQFF. The CDR3 DNA reads TGCGCCAGCAGCCCGAAACTAGCGGGGAGTTATAATGAGCAGTTCTTC. V gene TRBV5-1 combines with J gene TRBJ2-1; 10 nucleotides agree with TRBD2. Germline V gives CDR1 SGHRS, CDR2 YFSETQ. Trimming cost V 4 bases and J 7 bases; bases outside gene matches: 11. The CDR3 loop spans 16 amino acids.

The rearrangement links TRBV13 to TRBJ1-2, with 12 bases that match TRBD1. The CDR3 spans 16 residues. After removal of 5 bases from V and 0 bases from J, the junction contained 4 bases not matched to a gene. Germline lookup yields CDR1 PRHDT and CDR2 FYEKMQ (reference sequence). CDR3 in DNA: TGTGCCAGCAGCGTGGGACAGGGGGCGTCTAACTATGGCTACACCTTC. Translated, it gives CASSVGQGASNYGYTF.

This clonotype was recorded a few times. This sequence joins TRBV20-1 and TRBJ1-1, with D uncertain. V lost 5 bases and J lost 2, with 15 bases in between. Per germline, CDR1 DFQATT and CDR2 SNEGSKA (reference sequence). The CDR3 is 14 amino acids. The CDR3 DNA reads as TGCAGTGCTTTCCGACTGAGGAGTAACACTGAAGCTTTCTTT. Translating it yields CSAFRLRSNTEAFF.

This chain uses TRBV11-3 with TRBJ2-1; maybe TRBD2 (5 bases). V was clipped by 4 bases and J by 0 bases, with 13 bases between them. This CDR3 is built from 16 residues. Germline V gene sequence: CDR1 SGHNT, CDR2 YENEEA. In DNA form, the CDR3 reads TGTGCCAGCAGCTCGCGCTGGGAGAACTCCTACAATGAGCAGTTCTTC. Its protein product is CASSSRWENSYNEQFF.

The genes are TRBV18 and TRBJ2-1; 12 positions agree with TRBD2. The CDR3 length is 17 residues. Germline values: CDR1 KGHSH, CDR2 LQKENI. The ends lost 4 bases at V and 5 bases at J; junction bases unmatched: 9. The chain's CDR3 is CASSLSSGRAGHNEQFF. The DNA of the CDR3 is TGTGCCAGCTCACTTTCTAGCGGGAGGGCCGGTCACAATGAGCAGTTCTTC.

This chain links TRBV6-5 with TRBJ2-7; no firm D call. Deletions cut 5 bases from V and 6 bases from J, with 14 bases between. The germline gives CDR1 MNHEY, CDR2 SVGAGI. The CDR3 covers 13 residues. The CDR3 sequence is CASSPKFSLEQYF. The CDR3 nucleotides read TGTGCCAGCAGTCCAAAGTTCTCCCTCGAGCAGTACTTC.

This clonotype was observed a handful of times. The CDR3 protein is CASSLGHRALSEAFF. The CDR3, as DNA: TGTGCCAGCAGCTTAGGCCACAGGGCCCTCTCTGAAGCTTTCTTT. The V gene is TRBV7-9, the J gene TRBJ1-1, with D perhaps TRBD1 (6 bases). This CDR3 has 15 residues. Germline V lookup: CDR1 SEHNR, CDR2 FQNEAQ (reference sequence). Trimming removed 1 base at V and 6 bases at J, with 15 bases between.

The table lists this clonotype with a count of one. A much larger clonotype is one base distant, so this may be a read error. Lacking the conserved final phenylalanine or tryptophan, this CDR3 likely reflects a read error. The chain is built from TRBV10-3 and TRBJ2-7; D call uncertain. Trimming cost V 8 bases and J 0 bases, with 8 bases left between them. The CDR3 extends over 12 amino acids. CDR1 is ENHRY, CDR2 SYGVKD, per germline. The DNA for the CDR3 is TGTGCCATCGGGTGCTGCTCCTACGAGCAGTACTTA. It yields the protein CAIGCCSYEQYL.

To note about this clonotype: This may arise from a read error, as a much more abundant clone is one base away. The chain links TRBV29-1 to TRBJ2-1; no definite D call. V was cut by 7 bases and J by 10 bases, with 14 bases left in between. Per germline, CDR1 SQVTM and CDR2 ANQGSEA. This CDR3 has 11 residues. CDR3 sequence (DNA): TGCAGCGCTACCTTTACCTACGAGCAGTTCTTC. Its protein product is CSATFTYEQFF.

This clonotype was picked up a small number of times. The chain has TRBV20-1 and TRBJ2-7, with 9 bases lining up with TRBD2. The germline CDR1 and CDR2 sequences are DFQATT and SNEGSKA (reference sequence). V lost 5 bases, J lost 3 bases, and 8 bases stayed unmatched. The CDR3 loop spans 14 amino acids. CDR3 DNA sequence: TGCAGTGCTTGGGCGGCTAGCGGGGACTACGAGCAGTACTTC. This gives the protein CSAWAASGDYEQYF.

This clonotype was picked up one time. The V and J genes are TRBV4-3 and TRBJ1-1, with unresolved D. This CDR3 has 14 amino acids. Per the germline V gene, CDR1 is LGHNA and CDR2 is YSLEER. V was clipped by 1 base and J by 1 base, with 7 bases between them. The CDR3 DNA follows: TGCGCCAGCAGCCAAGGACACAAGAACACTGAAGCTTTCTTT. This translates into CASSQGHKNTEAFF.

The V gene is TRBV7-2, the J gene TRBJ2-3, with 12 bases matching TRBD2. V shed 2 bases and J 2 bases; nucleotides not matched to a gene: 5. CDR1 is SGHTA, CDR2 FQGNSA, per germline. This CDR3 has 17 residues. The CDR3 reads CASSLIASGRATDTQYF. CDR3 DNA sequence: TGTGCCAGCAGCTTAATAGCTAGCGGGAGGGCCACAGATACGCAGTATTTT.

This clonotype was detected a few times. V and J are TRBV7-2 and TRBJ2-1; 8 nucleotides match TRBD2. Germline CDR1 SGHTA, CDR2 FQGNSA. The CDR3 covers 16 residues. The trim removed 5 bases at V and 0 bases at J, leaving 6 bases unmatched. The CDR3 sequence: CASSPGLESSYNEQFF. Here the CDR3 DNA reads TGTGCCAGCAGCCCGGGACTAGAGAGCTCCTACAATGAGCAGTTCTTC.

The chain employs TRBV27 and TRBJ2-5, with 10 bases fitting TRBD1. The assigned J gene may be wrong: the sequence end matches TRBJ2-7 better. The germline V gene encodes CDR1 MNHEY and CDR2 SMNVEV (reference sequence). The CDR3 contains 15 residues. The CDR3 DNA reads TGTGCCAGCAGCAAACTCCGGGACAGGGGAAACGAGCAGTACTTC. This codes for CASSKLRDRGNEQYF.